Listed here are 22 T cell receptor beta chains from one sample, sequenced in a study of blood T cell repertoires in COVID-19. This table comes from immunoSEQ multiplex PCR, and its TCRdb copy is limited to in-frame clones, with some not included. This table holds more than 200,000 clones, 70% to 90% found once. Sequencing was done on a sample of peripheral blood. These receptors all stem from a woman aged 60-75 years with COVID-19, enrolled during active disease.

The J gene is TRBJ2-5, the V gene TRBV6-2 or TRBV6-3; no reliable D call. Germline V CDR1 and CDR2: MNHEY, SVGEGT. The CDR3 loop spans 13 amino acids. V gave up 4 bases and J gave up 5 bases, with 11 bases separating them. DNA for the CDR3: TGTGCCAGCAGTTTAAGCCGGTGGGAGACCCAGTACTTC. It codes for CASSLSRWETQYF.

The rearrangement uses TRBV5-3 and TRBJ2-1; 9 bases agree with TRBD1. Being an ORF, TRBV5-3 has a function that is uncertain. CDR3 length: 16 residues. With V trimmed by 4 bases and J by 4 bases, 9 bases remained unmatched. CDR3 DNA: TGTGCCAGAAGCAACCGGACAGGGGCTGGGTACAATGAGCAGTTCTTC. It encodes CARSNRTGAGYNEQFF.

J is TRBJ2-2 and V is TRBV10-3; tentatively, D is TRBD2 (6 bases). Trimming took 3 bases from V and 2 from J, leaving 10 bases between them. The germline gives CDR1 ENHRY, CDR2 SYGVKD. This CDR3 has 15 residues. The DNA for the CDR3 is TGTGCCATCAGTGATAGGCGGGGTAACACCGGGGAGCTGTTTTTT. It yields the protein CAISDRRGNTGELFF.

V gene TRBV15 combines with J gene TRBJ1-5; 7 bases fit TRBD1. Trimming took 5 bases from V and 0 from J; bases not matched to a gene: 4. The CDR3 extends over 15 amino acids. The germline gives CDR1 LNHNV, CDR2 YYDKDF (reference sequence). The CDR3 loop reads CATSHRTGSNQPQHF. The CDR3 DNA follows: TGTGCCACCAGCCACAGGACAGGTAGCAATCAGCCCCAGCATTTT.

The gene calls are TRBV19 and TRBJ1-1; 12 bases are shared with TRBD1. The germline gives CDR1 LNHDA, CDR2 SQIVND (reference sequence). With 2 bases clipped from V and 4 bases from J, the junction kept 5 bases outside the gene matches. This CDR3 has 16 amino acids. The CDR3 DNA reads TGTGCCAGTAGTATACTCCAGGGACAGGGGGCCACTGAAGCTTTCTTT. This sequence encodes CASSILQGQGATEAFF.

The V and J genes are TRBV29-1 and TRBJ2-1; a weak D match, TRBD1 (6 bases). Trimming stripped 3 bases from V and 3 bases from J, with 9 bases between. The CDR3 has 13 residues. Germline V gene lookup returns CDR1 SQVTM and CDR2 ANQGSEA. The CDR3 is CSVETGGYNEQFF. The CDR3 DNA follows: TGCAGCGTTGAGACAGGAGGCTACAATGAGCAGTTCTTC.

The CDR3 sequence is CASSGHPMNTEAFF. CDR3 DNA: TGTGCCAGCAGTGGGCACCCCATGAACACTGAAGCTTTCTTT. The chain uses TRBV7-9 and TRBJ1-1; D is unresolved. Germline CDR1 and CDR2: SEHNR and FQNEAQ (reference sequence). The length of the CDR3 is 14 residues. V lost 6 bases, J lost 0 bases, and 11 bases lay in between.

The genes are TRBV10-3 and TRBJ2-1, with D perhaps TRBD2 (5 bases). CDR1 and CDR2 (germline): ENHRY, SYGVKD. V was trimmed by 3 bases and J by 8 bases, leaving 14 bases between them. The CDR3 sequence is 14 residues long. The chain's CDR3 is CAISEPAERDEQFF. Written as DNA, the CDR3 is TGTGCCATCAGTGAACCAGCGGAGAGGGATGAGCAGTTCTTC.

This chain joins TRBV28 and TRBJ1-4, with D possibly matching TRBD1 (5 bases). Germline lookup yields CDR1 MDHEN and CDR2 SYDVKM. The CDR3 length is 17 residues. Between the trimmed V and J ends, which lost 6 bases and 2 bases, there was a span of 19 bases. For the CDR3, the DNA is TGTGCCAGCAGAAGGCAGGGTCATATTCGGACTAATGAAAAACTGTTTTTT. Encoded protein: CASRRQGHIRTNEKLFF.

The chain recombines TRBV14 with TRBJ2-6; 9 bases are a match to TRBD1. Germline V gene sequence: CDR1 SGHDN, CDR2 FVKESK. The CDR3 runs to 18 residues. V shed 4 bases, J shed 0 bases, and the junction held 7 bases outside the gene matches. In DNA, the CDR3 is TGTGCCAGCAGCCCTCCGGGACAGGGAATCTCTGGGGCCAACGTCCTGACTTTC. Its protein is CASSPPGQGISGANVLTF.

This chain connects TRBV19 to TRBJ2-3; TRBD2 agrees at 8 bases. The CDR3 sequence is 14 residues long. Germline CDR1 and CDR2: LNHDA and SQIVND (reference sequence). J gave up 6 bases and V 5 bases, and 7 bases lay outside the gene matches. CDR3 DNA: TGTGCCAGTAGTGAGACTAGCGTGAAGGATACGCAGTATTTT. Its translation: CASSETSVKDTQYF. Full variable domain (outside the CDR3, taken from reference TRBV19 and TRBJ2-3): DGGITQSPKYLFRKEGQNVTLSCEQNLNHDAMYWYRQDPGQGLRLIYYSQIVNDFQKGDIAEGYSVSREKKESFPLTVTSAQKNPTAFYLCASSETSVKDTQYFGPGTRLTVL.

The V call is TRBV15, the J call TRBJ2-3, with TRBD2 matching over 8 bases. CDR1 and CDR2 from the germline V gene are LNHNV and YYDKDF (reference sequence). The CDR3 loop spans 12 amino acids. V shed 9 bases, J shed 6 bases, and the junction held 5 bases outside the gene matches. CDR3 sequence reads: CATGAGVDTQYF. CDR3 DNA: TGTGCCACGGGAGCGGGAGTGGATACGCAGTATTTT.

The chain joins TRBV18 to TRBJ1-5; D unresolved. This CDR3 spans 13 amino acids. V lost 3 bases and J 5 bases, leaving 8 bases between the germline ends. Germline CDR1 is KGHSH and CDR2 is LQKENI. CDR3 DNA: TGTGCCAGCTCACCCCGGGTGGATCAGCCCCAGCATTTT. It codes for CASSPRVDQPQHF. The full variable domain, its missing parts supplied by reference TRBV18 and TRBJ1-5, is NAGVMQNPRHLVRRRGQEARLRCSPMKGHSHVYWYRQLPEEGLKFMVYLQKENIIDESGMPKERFSAEFPKEGPSILRIQQVVRGDSAAYFCASSPRVDQPQHFGDGTRLSIL.

Concerning this clone: The same CDR3 also results from other DNA sequences found in this sample. The CDR3 region is CASRTRDRVVGLSYEQYF. CDR3 nucleotides: TGTGCCAGCAGGACCCGGGACAGGGTGGTGGGGCTGTCATACGAGCAGTACTTC. The chain links TRBV6-4 to TRBJ2-7; 9 bases line up with TRBD1. The ends lost 6 bases at V and 4 bases at J; junction bases unmatched: 19. Germline lookup yields CDR1 MRHNA and CDR2 SNTAGT. The CDR3 sequence is 18 residues long.

DNA of the CDR3: TGCGCCAGCAGCTTGGGACTAGCGGGTTCAGGGGAGCAGTACTTC. This gives the protein CASSLGLAGSGEQYF. The rearrangement joins TRBV5-1 to TRBJ2-7, with 10 positions matching TRBD2. Per germline, CDR1 SGHRS and CDR2 YFSETQ. V dropped 0 bases and J dropped 7; count of bases not matched to a gene: 7. This CDR3 has 15 residues.

Details on this clone: This CDR3 is also generated by other DNA sequences in the sample. V is TRBV5-1 and J is TRBJ1-2; D uncertain. V was pared by 0 bases and J by 2 bases, with 5 bases between. Germline CDR1 is SGHRS and CDR2 is YFSETQ. The CDR3 has 13 residues. CDR3 DNA sequence: TGCGCCAGCAGCTTGGGCGGGAACTATGGCTACACCTTC. This sequence encodes CASSLGGNYGYTF.

This clone has a handful of counts. The chain recombines TRBV21-1 with TRBJ1-1; the table assigns TRBD1, which was not confirmed against the DNA. TRBV21-1 is a pseudogene. This CDR3 has 18 amino acids. The CDR3 protein is CASSKEHREQRMNTEAFF. CDR3 nucleotides: TGTGCCAGCAGCAAGGAACACAGGGAGCAGAGAATGAACACTGAAGCTTTCTTT.

V is TRBV5-4 and J is TRBJ2-3; 14 bases match TRBD2. Germline trimming cut 4 bases from V and 4 bases from J; bases unmatched to any gene: 11. This CDR3 region has 18 residues. Germline lookup yields CDR1 SGHNT and CDR2 YYREEE (reference sequence). CDR3 sequence: CASSTPGLAGDGADTQYF. CDR3 bases: TGTGCCAGCAGCACCCCGGGACTAGCGGGAGATGGCGCAGATACGCAGTATTTT.

This clone is a singleton in its sample. The chain employs TRBV7-2 and TRBJ2-5; the match to TRBD2 covers 7 bases. V shed 0 bases and J 3 bases; nucleotides not matched to a gene: 7. CDR1 SGHTA and CDR2 FQGNSA come from the germline V gene. The CDR3 has 16 residues. The CDR3 sequence: CASSLAGGGLEETQYF. CDR3 DNA: TGTGCCAGCAGCTTAGCGGGGGGAGGACTAGAAGAGACCCAGTACTTC. Full variable domain (missing parts from reference TRBV7-2 and TRBJ2-5): GAGVSQSPSNKVTEKGKDVELRCDPISGHTALYWYRQSLGQGLEFLIYFQGNSAPDKSGLPSDRFSAERTGGSVSTLTIQRTQQEDSAVYLCASSLAGGGLEETQYFGPGTRLLVL.

The J gene is TRBJ2-7, the V gene TRBV5-1, with D unclear. This CDR3 is built from 12 residues. V was cut by 4 bases and J by 4 bases, with 9 bases left in between. The germline V gene encodes CDR1 SGHRS and CDR2 YFSETQ. This CDR3 reads CASSPAGYEQYF. The CDR3 DNA reads TGCGCCAGCAGCCCTGCCGGGTACGAGCAGTACTTC.

The V call is TRBV19, the J call TRBJ2-3; the match to TRBD1 covers 7 bases. The trim removed 6 bases at V and 2 bases at J, leaving 8 bases unmatched. In germline, CDR1 is LNHDA, CDR2 SQIVND (reference sequence). This CDR3 is 15 amino acids long. CDR3 nucleotide sequence: TGTGCCAGTAGGGACCTCGGACAGGACACAGATACGCAGTATTTT. This encodes CASRDLGQDTDTQYF.

This clone was detected once. CDR3 protein: CASSLLKGNWNQPQHF. CDR3 DNA: TGTGCCAGCAGCTTACTCAAGGGGAACTGGAATCAGCCCCAGCATTTT. The V and J genes are TRBV7-8 and TRBJ1-5; D possibly corresponds to TRBD1 (5 bases). Germline V gene data show CDR1 as SGHVS and CDR2 as FQNEAQ. V was trimmed by 2 bases and J by 4 bases, leaving 15 bases between them. CDR3 length equals 16 residues.